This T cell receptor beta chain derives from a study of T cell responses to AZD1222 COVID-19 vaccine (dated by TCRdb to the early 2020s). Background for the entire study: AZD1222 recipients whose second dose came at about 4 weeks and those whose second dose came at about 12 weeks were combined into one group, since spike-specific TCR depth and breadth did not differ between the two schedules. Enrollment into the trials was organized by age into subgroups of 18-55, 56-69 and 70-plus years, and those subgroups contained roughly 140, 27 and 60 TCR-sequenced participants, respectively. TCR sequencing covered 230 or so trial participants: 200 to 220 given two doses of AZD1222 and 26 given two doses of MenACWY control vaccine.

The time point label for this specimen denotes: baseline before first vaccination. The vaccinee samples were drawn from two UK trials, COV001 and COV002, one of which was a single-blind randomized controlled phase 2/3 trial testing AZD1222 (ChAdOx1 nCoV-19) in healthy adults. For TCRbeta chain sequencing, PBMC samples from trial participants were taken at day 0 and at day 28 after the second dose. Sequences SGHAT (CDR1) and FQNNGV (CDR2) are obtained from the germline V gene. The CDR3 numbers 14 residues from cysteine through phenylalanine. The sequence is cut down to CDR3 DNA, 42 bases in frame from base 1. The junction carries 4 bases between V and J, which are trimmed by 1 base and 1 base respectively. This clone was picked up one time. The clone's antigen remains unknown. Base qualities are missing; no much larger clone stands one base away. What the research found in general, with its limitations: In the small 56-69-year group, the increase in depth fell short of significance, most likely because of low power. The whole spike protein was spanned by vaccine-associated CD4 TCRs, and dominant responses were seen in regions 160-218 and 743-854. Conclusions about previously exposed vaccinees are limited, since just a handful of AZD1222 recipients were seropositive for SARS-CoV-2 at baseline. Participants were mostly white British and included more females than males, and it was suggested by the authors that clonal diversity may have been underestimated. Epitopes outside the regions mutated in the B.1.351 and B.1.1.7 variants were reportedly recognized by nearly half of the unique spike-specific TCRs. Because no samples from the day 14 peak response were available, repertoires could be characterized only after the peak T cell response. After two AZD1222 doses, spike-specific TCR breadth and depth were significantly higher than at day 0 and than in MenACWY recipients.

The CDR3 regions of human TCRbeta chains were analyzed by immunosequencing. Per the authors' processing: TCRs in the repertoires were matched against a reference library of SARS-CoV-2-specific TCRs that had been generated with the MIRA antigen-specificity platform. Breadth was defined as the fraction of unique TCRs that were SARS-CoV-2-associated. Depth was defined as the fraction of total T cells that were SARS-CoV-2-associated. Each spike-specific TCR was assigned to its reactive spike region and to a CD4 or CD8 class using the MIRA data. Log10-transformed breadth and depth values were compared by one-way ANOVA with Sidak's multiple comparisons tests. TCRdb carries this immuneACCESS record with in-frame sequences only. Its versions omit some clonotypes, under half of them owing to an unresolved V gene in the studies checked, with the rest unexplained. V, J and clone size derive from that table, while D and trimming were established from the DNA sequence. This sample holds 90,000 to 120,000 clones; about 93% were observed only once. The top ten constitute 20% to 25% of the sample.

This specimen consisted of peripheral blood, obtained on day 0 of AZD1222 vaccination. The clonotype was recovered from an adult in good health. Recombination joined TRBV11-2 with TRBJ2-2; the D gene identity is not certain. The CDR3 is CASSLARNTGELFF. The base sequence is TGTGCCAGCAGCTTAGCCCGGAACACCGGGGAGCTGTTTTTT.